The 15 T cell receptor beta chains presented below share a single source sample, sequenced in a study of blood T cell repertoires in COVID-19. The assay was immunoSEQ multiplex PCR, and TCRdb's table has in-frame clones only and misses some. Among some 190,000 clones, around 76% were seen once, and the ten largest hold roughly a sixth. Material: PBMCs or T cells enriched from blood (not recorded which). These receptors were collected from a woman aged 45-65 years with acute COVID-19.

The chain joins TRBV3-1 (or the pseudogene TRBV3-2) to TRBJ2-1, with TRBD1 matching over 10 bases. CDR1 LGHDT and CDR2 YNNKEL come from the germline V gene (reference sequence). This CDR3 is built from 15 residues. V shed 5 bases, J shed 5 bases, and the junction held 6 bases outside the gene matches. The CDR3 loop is CASSFWDRGNNEQFF. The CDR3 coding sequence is TGTGCCAGCAGCTTTTGGGACAGGGGCAACAATGAGCAGTTCTTC.

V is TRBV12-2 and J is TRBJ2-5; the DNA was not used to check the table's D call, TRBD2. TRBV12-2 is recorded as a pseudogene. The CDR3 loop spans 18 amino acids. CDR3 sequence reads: CASRPGSTSGGAGETQYF. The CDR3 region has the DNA TGTGCAAGTCGCCCTGGATCGACTAGCGGGGGGGCGGGAGAGACCCAGTACTTC.

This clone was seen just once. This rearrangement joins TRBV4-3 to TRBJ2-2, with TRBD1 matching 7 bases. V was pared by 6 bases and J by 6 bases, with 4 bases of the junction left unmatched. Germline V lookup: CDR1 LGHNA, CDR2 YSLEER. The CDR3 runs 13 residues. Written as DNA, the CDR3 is TGCGCCAGCAGTTACAGGGGACCCGGGGAGCTGTTTTTT. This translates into CASSYRGPGELFF.

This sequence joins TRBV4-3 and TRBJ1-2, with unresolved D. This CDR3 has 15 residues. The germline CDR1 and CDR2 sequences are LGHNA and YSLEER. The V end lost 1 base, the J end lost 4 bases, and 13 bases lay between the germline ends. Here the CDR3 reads CASSQVAGFSYGYTF. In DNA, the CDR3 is TGCGCCAGCAGCCAAGTAGCGGGGTTCAGCTATGGCTACACCTTC.

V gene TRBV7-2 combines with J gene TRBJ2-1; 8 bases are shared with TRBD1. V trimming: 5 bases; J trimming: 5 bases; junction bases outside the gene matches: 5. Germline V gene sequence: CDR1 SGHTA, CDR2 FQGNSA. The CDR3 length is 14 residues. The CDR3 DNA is TGTGCCAGCAGCCCCTGGACAGGGCACAATGAGCAGTTCTTC. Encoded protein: CASSPWTGHNEQFF.

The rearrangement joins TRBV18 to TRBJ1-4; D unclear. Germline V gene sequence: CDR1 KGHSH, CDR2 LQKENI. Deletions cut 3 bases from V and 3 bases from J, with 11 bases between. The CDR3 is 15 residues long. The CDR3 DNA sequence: TGTGCCAGCTCACCCGACCCCCGGGCTAATGAAAAACTGTTTTTT. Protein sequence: CASSPDPRANEKLFF.

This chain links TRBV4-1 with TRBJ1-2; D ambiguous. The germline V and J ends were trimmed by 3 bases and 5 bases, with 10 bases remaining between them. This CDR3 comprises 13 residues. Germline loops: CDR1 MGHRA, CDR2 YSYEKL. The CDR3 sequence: CASSQPGIYGYTF. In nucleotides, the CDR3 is TGCGCCAGCAGCCAGCCGGGAATTTATGGCTACACCTTC.

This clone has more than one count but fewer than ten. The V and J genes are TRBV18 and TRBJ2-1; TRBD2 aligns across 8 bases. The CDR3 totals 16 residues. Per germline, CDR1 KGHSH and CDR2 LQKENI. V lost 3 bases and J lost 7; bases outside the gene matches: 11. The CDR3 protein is CASSPGLGDRGNEQFF. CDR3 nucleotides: TGTGCCAGCTCACCGGGACTAGGGGATAGAGGGAATGAGCAGTTCTTC.

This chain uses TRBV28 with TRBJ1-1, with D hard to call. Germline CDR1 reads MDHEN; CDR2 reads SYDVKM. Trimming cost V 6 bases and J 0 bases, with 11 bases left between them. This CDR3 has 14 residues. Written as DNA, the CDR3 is TGTGCCAGCAGGGTTCAGGCTGTGAACACTGAAGCTTTCTTT. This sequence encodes CASRVQAVNTEAFF.

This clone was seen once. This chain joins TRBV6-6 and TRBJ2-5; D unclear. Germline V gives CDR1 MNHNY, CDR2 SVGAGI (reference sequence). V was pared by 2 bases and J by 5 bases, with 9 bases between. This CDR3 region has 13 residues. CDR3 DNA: TGTGCCAGCAGTTACGGCCGCATCGAGACCCAGTACTTC. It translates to CASSYGRIETQYF.

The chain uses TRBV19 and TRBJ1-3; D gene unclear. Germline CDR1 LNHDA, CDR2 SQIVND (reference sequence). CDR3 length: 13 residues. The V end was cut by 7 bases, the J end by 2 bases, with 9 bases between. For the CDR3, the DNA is TGTGCCAGTAAGATCGGGGCTGGAAACACCATATATTTT. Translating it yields CASKIGAGNTIYF.

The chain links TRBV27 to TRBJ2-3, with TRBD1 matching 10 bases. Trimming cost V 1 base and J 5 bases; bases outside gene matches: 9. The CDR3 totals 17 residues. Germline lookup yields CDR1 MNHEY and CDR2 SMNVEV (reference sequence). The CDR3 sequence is CASSLLFRTGGGDTQYF. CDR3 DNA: TGTGCCAGCAGTTTATTATTCCGGACAGGGGGAGGAGATACGCAGTATTTT.

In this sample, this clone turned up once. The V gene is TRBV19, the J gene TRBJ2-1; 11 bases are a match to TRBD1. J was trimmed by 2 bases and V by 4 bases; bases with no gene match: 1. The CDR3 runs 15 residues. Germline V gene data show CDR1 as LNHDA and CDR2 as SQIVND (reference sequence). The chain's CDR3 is CASSRTGGAYNEQFF. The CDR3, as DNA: TGTGCCAGTAGTAGGACAGGGGGCGCCTACAATGAGCAGTTCTTC.

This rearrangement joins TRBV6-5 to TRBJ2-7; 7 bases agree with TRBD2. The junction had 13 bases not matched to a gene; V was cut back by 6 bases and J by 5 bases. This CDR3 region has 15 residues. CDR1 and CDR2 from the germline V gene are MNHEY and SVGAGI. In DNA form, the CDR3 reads TGTGCCAGCAGACGCACGGGACTACCTCCACACGAGCAGTACGTC. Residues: CASRRTGLPPHEQYV.

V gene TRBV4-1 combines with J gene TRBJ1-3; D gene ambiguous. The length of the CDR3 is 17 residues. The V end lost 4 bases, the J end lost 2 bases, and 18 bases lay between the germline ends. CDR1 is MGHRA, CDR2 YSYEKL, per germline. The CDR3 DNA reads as TGCGCCAGCAGCCCCTGGGCGGGTGCCCATACTGGAAACACCATATATTTT. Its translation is CASSPWAGAHTGNTIYF.